This T cell receptor (beta chain) originates from a study of T cell responses to AZD1222 COVID-19 vaccine. Study findings and constraints: White British ancestry dominated among donors, who included more females, and clonal diversity was possibly underestimated. Dominant CD4 TCR responses targeted spike regions 160-218 and 743-854.

Profiled with immunoSEQ multiplex PCR; TCRdb holds only in-frame clones, not every one. The data show some 130,000 clones, roughly 91% seen once. Germline CDR1 MNHNS, CDR2 SASEGT. After removal of 2 bases from V and 1 base from J, the junction contained 8 bases not matched to a gene. This CDR3 has 17 amino acids. As to this clone: What it binds is unknown.

The chain employs TRBV6-1 and TRBJ2-7; 10 bases fit TRBD1. The specimen was peripheral blood, collected 28 days after the second AZD1222 dose. This TCR was sampled from an adult who received the AZD1222 COVID-19 vaccine. The CDR3, as DNA: TGTGCCAGCAGTGAATTGGAGGGACAGGGGTCGTCCTACGAGCAGTACTTC. Translated: CASSELEGQGSSYEQYF.